This T cell receptor beta chain came from a study of T cells in women clearing cervical HPV infection. Study background: Control women cleared a single incident HPV16 infection within 12 months.

A word on this clone: The read stops 3 residues short of the end of the CDR3; the missing end is completed from the germline J gene.

Germline V gene sequence: CDR1 LNHDA, CDR2 SQIVND (reference sequence). The CDR3 sequence is 13 residues long. V lost 5 bases, J lost 7 bases, and 5 bases stayed unmatched. Profiling relied on immunoSEQ multiplex PCR, and the TCRdb table lists in-frame clones only, not all of them. Recorded for this sample: under 30,000 clones. The chain links TRBV19 to TRBJ1-2; TRBD1 matches at 9 bases. This clonotype originated in a woman between 18 and 69 years old with a cervical HPV16 infection that either progressed to CIN3+ or cleared (not recorded which). Sequencing was carried out using blood buffy coat. The CDR3: CASSEGQGVGYTF. CDR3 DNA (partial): TGTGCCAGTAGTGAGGGACAGGGCGTTGGC.